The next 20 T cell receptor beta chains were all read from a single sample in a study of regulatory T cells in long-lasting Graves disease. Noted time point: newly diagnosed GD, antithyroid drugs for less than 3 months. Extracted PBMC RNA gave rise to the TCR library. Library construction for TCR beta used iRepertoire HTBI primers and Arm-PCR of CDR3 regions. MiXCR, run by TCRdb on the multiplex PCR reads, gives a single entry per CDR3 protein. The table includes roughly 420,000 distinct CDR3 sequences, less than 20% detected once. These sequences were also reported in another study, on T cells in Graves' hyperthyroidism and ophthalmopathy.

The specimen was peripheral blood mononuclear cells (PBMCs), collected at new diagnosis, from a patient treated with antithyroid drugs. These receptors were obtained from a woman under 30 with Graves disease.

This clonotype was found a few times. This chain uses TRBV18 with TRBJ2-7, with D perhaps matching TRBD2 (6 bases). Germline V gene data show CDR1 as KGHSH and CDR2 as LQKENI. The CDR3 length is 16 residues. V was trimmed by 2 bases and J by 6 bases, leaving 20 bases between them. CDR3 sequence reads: CASSPGIGSSSGEQYF. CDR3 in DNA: TGTGCCAGCTCACCAGGGATCGGGAGTAGTTCAGGCGAGCAGTACTTC. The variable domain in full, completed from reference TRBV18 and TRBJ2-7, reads NAGVMQNPRHLVRRRGQEARLRCSPMKGHSHVYWYRQLPEEGLKFMVYLQKENIIDESGMPKERFSAEFPKEGPSILRIQQVVRGDSAAYFCASSPGIGSSSGEQYFGPGTRLTVT.

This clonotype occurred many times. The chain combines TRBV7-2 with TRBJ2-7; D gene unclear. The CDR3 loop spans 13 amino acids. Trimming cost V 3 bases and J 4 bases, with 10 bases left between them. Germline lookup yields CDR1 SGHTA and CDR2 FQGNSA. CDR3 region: CASSFFGYYEQYF. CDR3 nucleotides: TGTGCCAGCAGCTTTTTCGGGTATTACGAGCAGTACTTC.

Here the CDR3 DNA reads TGCAGTCACAAGGGAGGGCTGACTGATAAAAGTCCCGGGGAGACCCAGTACTTC. Its translation is CSHKGGLTDKSPGETQYF. This chain uses TRBV20-1 with TRBJ2-5, with 7 positions matching TRBD2. The V gene's germline CDR1 is DFQATT and CDR2 SNEGSKA (reference sequence). J gave up 5 bases and V 8 bases, and 26 bases lay outside the gene matches. The CDR3 is 18 residues long.

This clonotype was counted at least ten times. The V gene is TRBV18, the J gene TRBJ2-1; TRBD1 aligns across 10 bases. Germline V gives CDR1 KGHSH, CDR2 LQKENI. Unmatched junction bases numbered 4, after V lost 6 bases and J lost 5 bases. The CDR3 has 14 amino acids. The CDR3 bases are TGTGCCAGCTCCCCGGGACAGGGGCACAATGAGCAGTTCTTC. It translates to CASSPGQGHNEQFF.

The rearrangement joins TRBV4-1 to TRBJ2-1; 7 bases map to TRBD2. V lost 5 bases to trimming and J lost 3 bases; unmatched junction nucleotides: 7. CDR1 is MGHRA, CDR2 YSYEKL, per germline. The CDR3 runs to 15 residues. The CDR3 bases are TGCGCCAGCAGCGCAACCGGGACTATCTACAATGAGCAGTTCTTC. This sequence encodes CASSATGTIYNEQFF.

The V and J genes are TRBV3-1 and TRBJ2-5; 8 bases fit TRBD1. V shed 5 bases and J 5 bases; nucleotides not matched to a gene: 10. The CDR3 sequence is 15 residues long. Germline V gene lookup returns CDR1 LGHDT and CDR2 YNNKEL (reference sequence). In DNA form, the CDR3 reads TGTGCCAGCAGCGGACAGGGAATTTTCGCCGAGACCCAGTACTTC. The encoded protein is CASSGQGIFAETQYF.

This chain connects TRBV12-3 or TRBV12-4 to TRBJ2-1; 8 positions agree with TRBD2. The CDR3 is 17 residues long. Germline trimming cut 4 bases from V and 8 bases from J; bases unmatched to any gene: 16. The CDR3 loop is CASSSPVSAGADDEQFF. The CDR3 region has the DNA TGTGCCAGCAGTTCCCCCGTTTCAGCGGGAGCCGACGATGAGCAGTTCTTC.

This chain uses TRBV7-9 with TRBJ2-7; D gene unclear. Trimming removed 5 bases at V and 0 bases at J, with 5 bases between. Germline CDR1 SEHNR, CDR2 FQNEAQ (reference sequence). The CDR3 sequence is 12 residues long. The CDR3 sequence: CASSTVSYEQYF. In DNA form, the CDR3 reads TGTGCCAGCAGCACAGTCTCCTACGAGCAGTACTTC.

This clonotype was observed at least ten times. CDR3: CAISATSGELNEQFF. The DNA of the CDR3 is TGTGCCATCAGTGCCACTAGCGGGGAGCTCAATGAGCAGTTCTTC. This chain connects TRBV10-3 to TRBJ2-1, with 10 bases identical to TRBD2. CDR1 is ENHRY, CDR2 SYGVKD, per germline. V was pared by 4 bases and J by 6 bases, with 6 bases of the junction left unmatched. The CDR3 runs to 15 residues.

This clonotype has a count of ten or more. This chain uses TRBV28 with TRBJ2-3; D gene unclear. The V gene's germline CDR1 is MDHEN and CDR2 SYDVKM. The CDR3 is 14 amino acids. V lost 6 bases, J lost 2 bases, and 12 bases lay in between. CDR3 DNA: TGTGCCAGCAGGCCCCAGTCCATCACAGATACGCAGTATTTT. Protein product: CASRPQSITDTQYF.

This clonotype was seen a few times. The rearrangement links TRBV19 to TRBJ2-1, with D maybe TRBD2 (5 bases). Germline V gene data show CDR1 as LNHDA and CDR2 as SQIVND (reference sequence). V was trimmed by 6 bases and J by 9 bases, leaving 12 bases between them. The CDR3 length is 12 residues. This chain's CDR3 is CASSTLRGEQFF. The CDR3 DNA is TGTGCCAGTAGCACCCTCCGGGGTGAGCAGTTCTTC.

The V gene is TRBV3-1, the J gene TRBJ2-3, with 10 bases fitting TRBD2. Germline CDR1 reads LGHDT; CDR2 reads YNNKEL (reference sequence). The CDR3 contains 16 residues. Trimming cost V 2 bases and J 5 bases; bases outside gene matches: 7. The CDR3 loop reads CASSQPQRLAGDTQYF. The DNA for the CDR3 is TGTGCCAGCAGCCAACCGCAGCGACTAGCGGGAGATACGCAGTATTTT.

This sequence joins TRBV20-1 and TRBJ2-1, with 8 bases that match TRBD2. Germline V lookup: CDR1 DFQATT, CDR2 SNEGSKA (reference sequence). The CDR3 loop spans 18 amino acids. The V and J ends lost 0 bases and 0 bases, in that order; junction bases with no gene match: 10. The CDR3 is CSARDFASGTSSYNEQFF. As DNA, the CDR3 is TGCAGTGCTAGAGATTTTGCTTCCGGGACTAGCTCCTACAATGAGCAGTTCTTC.

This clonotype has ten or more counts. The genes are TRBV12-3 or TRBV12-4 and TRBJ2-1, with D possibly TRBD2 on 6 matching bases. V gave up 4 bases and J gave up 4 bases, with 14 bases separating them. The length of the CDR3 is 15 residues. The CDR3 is CASSSDRGEYNEQFF. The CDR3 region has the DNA TGTGCCAGCAGTTCCGATCGCGGGGAATACAATGAGCAGTTCTTC.

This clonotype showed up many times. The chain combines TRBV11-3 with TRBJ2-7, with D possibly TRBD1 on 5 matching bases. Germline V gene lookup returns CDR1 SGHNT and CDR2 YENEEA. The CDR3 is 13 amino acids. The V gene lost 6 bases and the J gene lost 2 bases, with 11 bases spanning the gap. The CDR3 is CASSSGFPYEQYF. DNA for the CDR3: TGTGCCAGCAGTTCAGGGTTCCCCTACGAGCAGTACTTC.

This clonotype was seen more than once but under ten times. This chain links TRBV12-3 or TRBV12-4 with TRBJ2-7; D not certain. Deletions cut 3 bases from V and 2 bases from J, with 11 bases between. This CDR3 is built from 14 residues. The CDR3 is CASSFLKPTYEQYF. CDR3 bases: TGTGCCAGCAGTTTCTTGAAGCCGACCTACGAGCAGTACTTC.

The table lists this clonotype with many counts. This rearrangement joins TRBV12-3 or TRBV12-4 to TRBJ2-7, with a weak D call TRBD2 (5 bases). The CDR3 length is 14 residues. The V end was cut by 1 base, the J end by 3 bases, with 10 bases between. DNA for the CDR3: TGTGCCAGCAGTTTAGGGGCCGGGGTCTACGAGCAGTACTTC. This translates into CASSLGAGVYEQYF.

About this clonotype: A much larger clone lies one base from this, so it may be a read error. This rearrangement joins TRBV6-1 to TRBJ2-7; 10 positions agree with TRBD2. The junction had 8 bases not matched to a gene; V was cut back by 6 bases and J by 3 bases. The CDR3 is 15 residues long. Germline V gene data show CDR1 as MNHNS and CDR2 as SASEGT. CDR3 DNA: TGTGCCAGCAGCACACTAGCGGGACGGGTCTACGAGCAGTACTTC. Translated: CASSTLAGRVYEQYF.

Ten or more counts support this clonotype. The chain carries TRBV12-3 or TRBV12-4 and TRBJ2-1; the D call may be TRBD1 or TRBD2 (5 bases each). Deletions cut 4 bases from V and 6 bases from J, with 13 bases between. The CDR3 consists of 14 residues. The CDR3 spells CASSSTSRGNEQFF. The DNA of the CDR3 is TGTGCCAGCAGTTCCACTAGTAGGGGCAATGAGCAGTTCTTC.

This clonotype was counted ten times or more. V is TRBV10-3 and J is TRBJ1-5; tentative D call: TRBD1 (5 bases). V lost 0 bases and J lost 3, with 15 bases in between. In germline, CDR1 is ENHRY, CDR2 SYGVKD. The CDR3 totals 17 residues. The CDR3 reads CAISESIVGPTNQPQHF. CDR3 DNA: TGTGCCATCAGTGAGTCTATAGTGGGACCGACCAATCAGCCCCAGCATTTT.